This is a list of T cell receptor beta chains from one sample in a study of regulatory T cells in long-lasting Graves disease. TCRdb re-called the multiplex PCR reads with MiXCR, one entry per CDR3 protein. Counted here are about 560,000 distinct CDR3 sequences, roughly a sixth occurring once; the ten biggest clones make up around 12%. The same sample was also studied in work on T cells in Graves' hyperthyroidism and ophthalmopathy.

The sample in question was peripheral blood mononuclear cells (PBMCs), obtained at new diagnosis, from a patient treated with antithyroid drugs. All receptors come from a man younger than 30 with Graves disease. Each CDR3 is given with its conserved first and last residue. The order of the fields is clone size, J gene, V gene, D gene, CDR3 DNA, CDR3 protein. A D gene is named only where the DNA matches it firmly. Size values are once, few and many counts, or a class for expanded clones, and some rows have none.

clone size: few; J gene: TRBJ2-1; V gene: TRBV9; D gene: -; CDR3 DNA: TGTGCCAGCAGCGTCGGCGGGACCTACAATGAGCAGTTCTTC; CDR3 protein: CASSVGGTYNEQFF
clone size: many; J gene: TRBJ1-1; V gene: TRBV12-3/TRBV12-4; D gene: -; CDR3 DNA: TGTGCCAGCAGTATCTCTCGTGCGAACACTGAAGCTTTCTTT; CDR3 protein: CASSISRANTEAFF
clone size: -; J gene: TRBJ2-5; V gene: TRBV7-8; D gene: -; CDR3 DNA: TGTGCCAGCAGTGTGGACAGACAAGAGACCCAGTACTTC; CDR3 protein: CASSVDRQETQYF
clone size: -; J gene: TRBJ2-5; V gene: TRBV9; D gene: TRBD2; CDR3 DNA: TGTGCCAGCAGCGTAGCTGTAGCGGGAGAGGAGACCCAGTACTTC; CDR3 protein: CASSVAVAGEETQYF
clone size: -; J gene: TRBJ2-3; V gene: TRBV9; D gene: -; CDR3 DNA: TGTGCCAGCAGCGTAGCCTACACAGATACGCAGTATTTT; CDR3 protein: CASSVAYTDTQYF
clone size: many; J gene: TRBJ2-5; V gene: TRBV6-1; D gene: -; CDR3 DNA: TGTGCCAGCAGGCGCTCAGGGGAAGAGACCCAGTACTTC; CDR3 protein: CASRRSGEETQYF
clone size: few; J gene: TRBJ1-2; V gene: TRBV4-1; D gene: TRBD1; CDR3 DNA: TGCGCCAGCAGCCAAGTAGCCGCGCCGGCAGGGGGTGGCTACACCTTC; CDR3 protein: CASSQVAAPAGGGYTF
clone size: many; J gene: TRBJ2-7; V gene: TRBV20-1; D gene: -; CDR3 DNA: TGCAGTGCCAGGGGACGGTCGGGGGAGCAGTACTTC; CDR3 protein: CSARGRSGEQYF
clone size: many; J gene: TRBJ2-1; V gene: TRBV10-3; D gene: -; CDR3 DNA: TGTGCCATCAGTGAGTCAGGCGGTTTTAGAGAGCAGTTCTTC; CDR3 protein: CAISESGGFREQFF
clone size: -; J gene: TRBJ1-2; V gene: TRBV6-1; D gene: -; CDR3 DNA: TGTGCCAGCAGTAATACCCCGGTCTTAAACTATGGCTACACCTTC; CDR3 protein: CASSNTPVLNYGYTF
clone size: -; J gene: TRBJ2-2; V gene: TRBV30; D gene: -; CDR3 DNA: TGTGCCTGGAGTAGGGGTGGGAGCACCGGGGAGCTGTTTTTT; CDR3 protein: CAWSRGGSTGELFF
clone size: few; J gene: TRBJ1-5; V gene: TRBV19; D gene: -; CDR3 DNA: TGTGCCAGTAGCATGACAGACTATAGCAATCAGCCCCAGCATTTT; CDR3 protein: CASSMTDYSNQPQHF
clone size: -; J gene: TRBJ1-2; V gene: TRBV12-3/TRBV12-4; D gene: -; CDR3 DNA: TGTGCCAGCAGTTTGTTACAATCTGGCTACACCTTC; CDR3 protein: CASSLLQSGYTF
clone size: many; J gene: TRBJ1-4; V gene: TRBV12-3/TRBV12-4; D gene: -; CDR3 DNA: TGTGCTAGTACGGGGTCAACTAATGAAAAACTGTTTTTT; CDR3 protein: CASTGSTNEKLFF
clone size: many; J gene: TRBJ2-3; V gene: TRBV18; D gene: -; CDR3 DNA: TGTGCCAGCTCGGGCTTAGCGGACGACACAGATACGCAGTATTTT; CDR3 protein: CASSGLADDTDTQYF
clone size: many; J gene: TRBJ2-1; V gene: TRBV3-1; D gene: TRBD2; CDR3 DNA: TGTGCCAGCAGCCAATTCGGGACTAGCGGAACCGAGCAGTTCTTC; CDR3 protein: CASSQFGTSGTEQFF
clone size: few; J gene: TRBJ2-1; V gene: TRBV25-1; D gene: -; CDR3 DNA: TGTGCCACGGCACGTGGGGGTGAGCAGTTCTTC; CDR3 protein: CATARGGEQFF
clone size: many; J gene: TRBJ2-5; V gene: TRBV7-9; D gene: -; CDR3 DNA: TGTGCCAGCGGCCTGGGTGAGACCCAGTACTTC; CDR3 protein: CASGLGETQYF
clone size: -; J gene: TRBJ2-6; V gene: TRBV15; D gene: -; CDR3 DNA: TGTGCCACCAGCAGAAGGGGCTCCAACGTCCTGACTTTC; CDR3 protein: CATSRRGSNVLTF
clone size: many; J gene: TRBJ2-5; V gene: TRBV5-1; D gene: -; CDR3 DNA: -; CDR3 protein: CASSAFGNGETQYF
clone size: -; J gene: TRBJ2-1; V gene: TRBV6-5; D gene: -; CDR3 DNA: TGTGCCAGCAGCTACCAGCATACGCCACGGGATGGGTACAATGAGCAGTTCTTC; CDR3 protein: CASSYQHTPRDGYNEQFF
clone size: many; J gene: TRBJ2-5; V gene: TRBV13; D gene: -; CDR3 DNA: TGTGCCAGCAGTTTTAGAGCCAGGGCTCAAGAGACCCAGTACTTC; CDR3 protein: CASSFRARAQETQYF
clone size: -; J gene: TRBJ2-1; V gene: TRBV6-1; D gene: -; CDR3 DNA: TGTGCCAGCAACCCCCTTTGGGGGGGCGGTGAGCAGTTCTTC; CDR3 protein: CASNPLWGGGEQFF
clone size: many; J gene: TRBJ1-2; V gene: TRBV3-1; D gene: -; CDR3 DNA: TGTGCCAGCAGCACCCGGCAGGGAGATGTCTATGGCTACACCTTC; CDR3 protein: CASSTRQGDVYGYTF
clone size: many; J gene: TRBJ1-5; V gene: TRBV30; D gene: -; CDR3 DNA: TGTGCCTGGAGTCGATACGGGGGATCGGGGCAGCCCCAGCATTTT; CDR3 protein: CAWSRYGGSGQPQHF
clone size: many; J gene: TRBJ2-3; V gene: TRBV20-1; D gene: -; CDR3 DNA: TGCAGTGCTAGAGATCTGTGGGGATCGAGCACAGATACGCAGTATTTT; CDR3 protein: CSARDLWGSSTDTQYF
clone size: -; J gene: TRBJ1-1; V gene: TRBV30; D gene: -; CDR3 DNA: TGTGCCTGGAGTAGGCAGAAGAACACTGAAGCTTTCTTT; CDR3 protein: CAWSRQKNTEAFF
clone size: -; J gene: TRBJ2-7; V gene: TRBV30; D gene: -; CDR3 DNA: TGTGCCTGGAGTCCAGGGTTCGACGAGCAGTACTTC; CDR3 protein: CAWSPGFDEQYF
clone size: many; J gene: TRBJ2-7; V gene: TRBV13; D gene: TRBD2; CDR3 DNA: TGTGCCAGCAGCTTTACTAGCGGGGGTACCTACGAGCAGTACTTC; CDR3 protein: CASSFTSGGTYEQYF
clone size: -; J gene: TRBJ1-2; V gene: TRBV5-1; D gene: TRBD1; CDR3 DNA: TGCGCCAGCAGCCCCGAGGGACAGGGAATTTTCGGCTACACCTTC; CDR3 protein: CASSPEGQGIFGYTF
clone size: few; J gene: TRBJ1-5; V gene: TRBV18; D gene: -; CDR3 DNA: TGTGCCAGCTCCCTAAACCCCGCTTCAGGGCAGAGCAATCAGCCCCAGCATTTT; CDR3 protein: CASSLNPASGQSNQPQHF
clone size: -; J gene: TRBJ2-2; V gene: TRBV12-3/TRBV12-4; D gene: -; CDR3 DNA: TGTGCCAGCAACCTTCAGACGCGCGGCGGGGAGCTGTTTTTT; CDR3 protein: CASNLQTRGGELFF
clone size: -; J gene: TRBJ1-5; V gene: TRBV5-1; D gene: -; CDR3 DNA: TGTGCCAGCAGCGGAATCACAGATAGCAATCAGCCCCAGCATTTT; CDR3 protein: CASSGITDSNQPQHF
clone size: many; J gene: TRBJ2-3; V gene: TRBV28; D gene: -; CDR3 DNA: TGTGCCAGCAGTCCCCCAGGGACTGGGGGGCCGGCAGATACGCAGTATTTT; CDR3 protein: CASSPPGTGGPADTQYF
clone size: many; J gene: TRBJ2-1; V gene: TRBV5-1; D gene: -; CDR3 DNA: TGCGCCAGCAGCCACGGGGCGGGTGAGCAGTTCTTC; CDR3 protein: CASSHGAGEQFF
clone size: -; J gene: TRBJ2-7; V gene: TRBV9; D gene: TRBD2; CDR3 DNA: TGTGCCAGCAGCCCCCGGACTAGCGGCCCCTACGAGCAGTACTTC; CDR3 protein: CASSPRTSGPYEQYF
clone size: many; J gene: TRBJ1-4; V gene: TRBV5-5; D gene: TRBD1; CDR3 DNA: TGTGCCAGCAGCTGGGGACAGGGACAAGCTAATGAAAAACTGTTTTTT; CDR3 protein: CASSWGQGQANEKLFF
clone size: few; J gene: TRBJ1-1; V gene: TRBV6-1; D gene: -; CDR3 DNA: TGTGCCCCATCCAGCCACCAAAACACTGAAGCTTTCTTT; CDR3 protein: CAPSSHQNTEAFF
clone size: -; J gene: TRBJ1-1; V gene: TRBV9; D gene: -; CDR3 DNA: TGTGCCAGCAGCGCCCCAGGCGCAGCTATGAACACTGAAGCTTTCTTT; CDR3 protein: CASSAPGAAMNTEAFF
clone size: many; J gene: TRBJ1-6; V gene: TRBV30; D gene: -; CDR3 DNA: TGTGCCTGGAGTGTGCGGGATAATTCACCCCTCCACTTT; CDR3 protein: CAWSVRDNSPLHF
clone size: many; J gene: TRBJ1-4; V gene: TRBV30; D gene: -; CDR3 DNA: TGTGCCTGGAGTTCCGGGATGTTTAATGAAAAACTGTTTTTT; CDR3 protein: CAWSSGMFNEKLFF
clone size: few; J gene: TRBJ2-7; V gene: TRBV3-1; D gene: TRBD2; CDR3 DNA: TGTGCCAGCAGCCCCCCCGGGACTAGTGTTTACGAGCAGTACTTC; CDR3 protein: CASSPPGTSVYEQYF
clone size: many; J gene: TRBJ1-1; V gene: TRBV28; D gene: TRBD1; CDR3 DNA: TGTGCCAGCAGTTTAAGGTGGGACAGGGGGCTTGAAGCTTTCTTT; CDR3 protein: CASSLRWDRGLEAFF
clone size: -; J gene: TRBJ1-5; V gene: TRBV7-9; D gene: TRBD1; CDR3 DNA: TGTGCCAGCAGCTCGGACAGGGACCATAGCAATCAGCCCCAGCATTTT; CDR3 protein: CASSSDRDHSNQPQHF